This T cell receptor (beta chain) is from a study of T cells after yellow fever vaccination. Whole-study context: Each low-cell-number fraction was prepared by means of SMART-Seq v4 Ultra Low Input.

Findings of the study overall: Relatively few clonotypes were ones that appeared in both CD4 and CD8 compartments. After the booster, around 95% of CD4 and about 90% of CD8 primary-response clones were re-detected.

Researchers made TCR cDNA using 5'RACE template switching, and this step added a universal primer site and UMIs. TCRdb ran MiXCR on the 5' RACE reads and lists one entry per CDR3 protein. Among 120,000 or so distinct CDR3 sequences listed, roughly 15% were seen once. The CDR3 extends over 15 amino acids. Deletions cut 0 bases from V and 6 bases from J, with 14 bases between. Germline V gene lookup returns CDR1 MGHRA and CDR2 YSYEKL. About this clonotype itself: Its antigen is as yet unknown.

This receptor was taken from a man between 18 and 35 years old who received the YFV17D yellow fever vaccine. Source: CD8+ T cells sorted from PBMCs, taken 5 days after the yellow fever booster vaccination. This chain links TRBV4-1 with TRBJ1-2; possibly TRBD1 for D (5 bases). The CDR3 DNA sequence: TGCGCCAGCAGCCAAGAAATGGGAGGGGTGGATGGCTACACCTTC. This encodes CASSQEMGGVDGYTF.